The 14 T cell receptor beta chains reported below all come from one sample, sequenced in a study of control samples from healthy donors and cancer patients (TCRdb year 2020). Receptors were amplified or captured by the immunoSEQ multiplex PCR assay. Held by TCRdb, this immuneACCESS table contains in-frame sequences only and omits some clones. Under half of the omission traces to an unresolved V gene where checked; the cause of the rest is unknown. This sample gives about 130,000 clones in total; over 85% of them show up just once. The ten biggest clones cover 5.5% of the sample. The sequencing input was blood. The source is a young man in good health.

This clone has more than one count but fewer than ten. The chain uses TRBV2 and TRBJ1-1, with 10 positions matching TRBD1. The germline gives CDR1 SNHLY, CDR2 FYNNEI. J lost 0 bases, V lost 8 bases, and 6 bases had no gene match. This CDR3 spans 15 amino acids. The CDR3 sequence is CASRDRGFLNTEAFF. The CDR3, as DNA: TGTGCCAGCCGGGACAGGGGCTTTCTGAACACTGAAGCTTTCTTT.

V and J are TRBV9 and TRBJ2-5; tentative D call: TRBD2 (6 bases). The CDR3 runs 17 residues. The germline CDR1 and CDR2 sequences are SGDLS and YYNGEE. V gave up 3 bases and J gave up 5 bases, with 23 bases separating them. The CDR3 DNA is TGTGCCAGCAGCGCGTCCATGAGCCTCGGGGGAGGCGAGACCCAGTACTTC. It translates to CASSASMSLGGGETQYF.

This clone appeared a few times. The chain combines TRBV11-2 with TRBJ2-7; D gene unclear. V lost 1 base to trimming and J lost 3 bases, with 4 bases between them. Germline-derived CDR1 and CDR2 are SGHAT and FQNNGV. CDR3 length: 12 residues. As DNA, the CDR3 is TGTGCCAGCAGCTTAGTGGGCTACGAGCAGTACTTC. Translated, it gives CASSLVGYEQYF.

This clone came up a few times. V usage is TRBV4-1 and J usage is TRBJ2-2, with unresolved D. The V gene's germline CDR1 is MGHRA and CDR2 YSYEKL. Trimming left V 1 base short and J 7 bases short, with 4 bases between. The CDR3 has 12 residues. The CDR3 coding sequence is TGCGCCAGCAGCCAAGTGGGCGGGGAGCTGTTTTTT. Amino acid sequence: CASSQVGGELFF.

The rearrangement uses TRBV6-5 and TRBJ2-1; TRBD2 agrees at 11 bases. CDR3 length: 15 residues. Germline-derived CDR1 and CDR2 are MNHEY and SVGAGI. V dropped 5 bases and J dropped 8; count of bases not matched to a gene: 8. CDR3 in DNA: TGTGCCAGCAGTCGGGTAGCGGGGGGGCCCTATGAGCAGTTCTTC. Protein sequence: CASSRVAGGPYEQFF.

V is TRBV6-5 and J is TRBJ1-2; D is unresolved. The CDR3 is 13 residues long. Germline V gene sequence: CDR1 MNHEY, CDR2 SVGAGI. V was shortened by 6 bases and J by 6 bases, with 14 bases between the two germline ends. For the CDR3, the DNA is TGTGCCAGCAGGTTCTTCAGTGGGGATGGCTACACCTTC. Its protein is CASRFFSGDGYTF.

This CDR3 is CASSFTGDTEAFF. Here the CDR3 DNA reads TGTGCCAGCAGCTTTACGGGGGACACTGAAGCTTTCTTT. V usage is TRBV11-2 and J usage is TRBJ1-1, with D possibly being TRBD1 (5 bases). The germline V gene has CDR1 SGHAT and CDR2 FQNNGV. Trimming cost V 3 bases and J 3 bases, with 8 bases left between them. The CDR3 is 13 amino acids.

J is TRBJ2-7 and V is TRBV5-1; D remains unclear. CDR1 and CDR2 (germline): SGHRS, YFSETQ. V was trimmed by 0 bases and J by 0 bases, leaving 7 bases between them. This CDR3 has 14 residues. CDR3 DNA sequence: TGCGCCAGCAGCTTGGACTTAAGCTCCTACGAGCAGTACTTC. Translating it yields CASSLDLSSYEQYF.

The chain carries TRBV5-6 and TRBJ2-3; tentatively, D is TRBD1 or TRBD2 (5 bases each). Per the germline V gene, CDR1 is SGHDT and CDR2 is YYEEEE. The CDR3 covers 14 residues. Trimming left V 2 bases short and J 7 bases short, with 14 bases between. CDR3: CASSLEGRPNTQYF. Written as DNA, the CDR3 is TGTGCCAGCAGCTTAGAGGGGCGGCCTAATACGCAGTATTTT.

The chain links TRBV6-2 or TRBV6-3 to TRBJ2-2; no reliable D call. This CDR3 is 14 amino acids long. Germline values: CDR1 MNHEY, CDR2 SVGEGT. Deletions cut 5 bases from V and 1 base from J, with 8 bases between. The CDR3 reads CASSVDGNTGELFF. The CDR3 DNA reads TGTGCCAGCAGTGTAGACGGGAACACCGGGGAGCTGTTTTTT.

This CDR3 reads CASSQDRDSPLHF. In DNA form, the CDR3 reads TGCGCCAGCAGCCAAGATAGAGATTCACCCCTCCACTTT. This chain uses TRBV4-1 with TRBJ1-6; D unclear. V gave up 0 bases and J gave up 8 bases, with 5 bases separating them. CDR3 length: 13 amino acids. Germline values: CDR1 MGHRA, CDR2 YSYEKL.

J is TRBJ1-4 and V is TRBV10-3, with 7 bases lining up with TRBD1. Looked up from germline, CDR1 is ENHRY and CDR2 is SYGVKD. The CDR3 totals 16 residues. V was pared by 3 bases and J by 5 bases, with 9 bases of the junction left unmatched. CDR3 in amino acids: CAISDQTGYRNEKLFF. The DNA of the CDR3 is TGTGCCATCAGTGACCAGACAGGGTACAGGAATGAAAAACTGTTTTTT.

This rearrangement joins TRBV19 to TRBJ1-3, with a possible D match to TRBD1 (5 bases). V lost 2 bases, J lost 0 bases, and 11 bases lay in between. Per germline, CDR1 LNHDA and CDR2 SQIVND (reference sequence). The CDR3 extends over 16 amino acids. The DNA for the CDR3 is TGTGCCAGTAGTATACTAGGGGCCGGCTCTGGAAACACCATATATTTT. It codes for CASSILGAGSGNTIYF.

The sample holds a few counts of this clone. The rearrangement joins TRBV6-2 or TRBV6-3 to TRBJ2-2; 7 bases align to TRBD1. The CDR3 totals 14 residues. The V segment lost 4 bases and the J segment 7 bases; nucleotides outside the gene matches: 6. Germline V gene sequence: CDR1 MNHEY, CDR2 SVGEGT. CDR3 protein: CASSSTGTDGELFF. CDR3 bases: TGTGCCAGCAGTTCGACAGGGACGGACGGGGAGCTGTTTTTT.